This entry features one TCR beta chain sequence. The source of the sample is a study of TIL therapy for anti-PD-1-resistant metastatic lung cancer. Study information: Median tumor PD-L1 proportion score was 6%.

Time point defined: pre-treatment sample, taken before nivolumab and TIL therapy. Tumor tissue came from excised metastases, mostly pleural nodules or supraclavicular lymph nodes. Enrollment ran from 2017 to January 2020. This was the immunoSEQ v3 assay. Each library reached some 2 million read pairs, or about 5-6.5 million at deep level. Method: immunoSEQ multiplex PCR; TCRdb's copy keeps in-frame clones and lacks some. The data show 25,000 to 30,000 clones, with under 80% seen just once and around 15% held by the top ten. The CDR3 sequence is 14 residues long. Losses at the gene ends were 3 bases for V and 0 bases for J; bases not matched to a gene: 4. CDR1 and CDR2 from the germline V gene are GTSNPN and SVGIG (reference sequence).

The sequences come from tumor tissue, collected at baseline. The sequence came from a woman aged 30 to 85 with non-small cell lung cancer. The rearrangement joins TRBV30 to TRBJ1-1; 7 bases align to TRBD1. CDR3 residues: CAWSRDSMNTEAFF. CDR3 in DNA: TGTGCCTGGAGCCGGGACAGCATGAACACTGAAGCTTTCTTT.